The clone carrying this TCR beta chain was detected a few times. The antigen is not known. This CDR3 contains 14 residues. The germline gives CDR1 SGHNT, CDR2 YYREEE (reference sequence). Trimming stripped 0 bases from V and 4 bases from J, with 10 bases between. The treatment was: approximately 10-day PBMC culture with coronavirus spike peptide pools or control peptides (ViraFEST assay). The sample originates from a study of vaccination and CD4 T cells after COVID-19. An Oncomine TCR Beta short-read assay was used to sequence the DNA from cultured CD4+ T cells. From the PCR reads, TCRdb called clonotypes with MiXCR, one entry per CDR3 protein. The sample holds roughly 2,800 distinct CDR3 sequences, 30% to 35% seen once.

The chain is built from TRBV5-4 and TRBJ1-1; no definite D call. The clonotype was recovered from a human donor who had recovered from COVID-19. Input material: CD4+ T cells from blood, cultured in vitro. The CDR3 here is CASSLERAVTEAFF. The DNA for the CDR3 is TGTGCCAGCAGCTTGGAACGGGCCGTCACTGAAGCTTTCTTT.